What follows are 5 T cell receptor beta chains derived from one specimen sequenced in a study of control samples from healthy donors and cancer patients. The table came from immunoSEQ multiplex PCR; TCRdb's copy has only in-frame clones and leaves some out. This sample carries more than 90,000 clones, 75% to 90% of them seen once, and the ten largest clones take approximately 8.3%. The sequencing sample was made of blood. These receptors were taken from a man aged 25 to 40 in good health.

The chain carries TRBV4-1 and TRBJ1-4; 9 nucleotides match TRBD1. Germline CDR1 reads MGHRA; CDR2 reads YSYEKL. The CDR3 totals 20 residues. The J segment lost 7 bases and the V segment lost 0 bases, leaving 18 bases of the junction unmatched. The CDR3 spells CASSQEGWGTGTSLGEKLFF. The CDR3 nucleotides are TGCGCCAGCAGCCAAGAAGGGTGGGGGACAGGGACCTCTTTGGGTGAAAAACTGTTTTTT.

V usage is TRBV4-3 and J usage is TRBJ2-1; D uncertain. The V end lost 0 bases, the J end lost 11 bases, and 20 bases lay between the germline ends. The CDR3 extends over 16 amino acids. CDR1 is LGHNA, CDR2 YSLEER, per germline. CDR3 loop: CASSQDLARRAVKQFF. CDR3 nucleotide sequence: TGCGCCAGCAGCCAAGACCTGGCTCGCCGGGCGGTTAAGCAGTTCTTC.

The V and J genes are TRBV11-2 and TRBJ2-3; D is undetermined. CDR1 and CDR2 (germline): SGHAT, FQNNGV. This CDR3 has 14 amino acids. The ends were cut back, 3 bases at V and 3 bases at J, with 10 bases in the middle. Here the CDR3 reads CASSFGSGTDTQYF. As DNA, the CDR3 is TGTGCCAGCAGCTTTGGATCAGGAACAGATACGCAGTATTTT.

The V gene is TRBV4-1, the J gene TRBJ1-2, with D maybe TRBD1 (6 bases). The CDR3 has 13 residues. Germline assignment: CDR1 MGHRA and CDR2 YSYEKL. The ends were cut back, 8 bases at V and 7 bases at J, with 17 bases in the middle. The CDR3 DNA is TGCGCCAGCCAGTCCGGGAGGGGGGGTGGCTACACCTTC. Its protein is CASQSGRGGGYTF.

This rearrangement joins TRBV6-5 to TRBJ1-4; 8 bases fit TRBD1. Losses at the gene ends were 6 bases for V and 5 bases for J; bases not matched to a gene: 5. CDR1 and CDR2 (germline): MNHEY, SVGAGI. This CDR3 has 14 amino acids. The CDR3: CASRSGQANEKLFF. The CDR3 region has the DNA TGTGCCAGCAGATCGGGACAGGCCAATGAAAAACTGTTTTTT.